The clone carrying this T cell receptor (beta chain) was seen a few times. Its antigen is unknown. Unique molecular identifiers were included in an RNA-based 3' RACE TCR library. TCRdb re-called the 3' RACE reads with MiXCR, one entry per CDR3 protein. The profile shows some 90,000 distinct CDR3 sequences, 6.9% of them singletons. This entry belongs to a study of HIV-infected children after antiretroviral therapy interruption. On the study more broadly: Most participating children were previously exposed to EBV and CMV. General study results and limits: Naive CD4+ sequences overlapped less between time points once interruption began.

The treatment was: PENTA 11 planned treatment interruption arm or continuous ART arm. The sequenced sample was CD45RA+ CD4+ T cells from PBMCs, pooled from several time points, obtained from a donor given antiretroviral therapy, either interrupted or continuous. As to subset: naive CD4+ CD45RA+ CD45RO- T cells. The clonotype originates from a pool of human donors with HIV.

The CDR3 DNA follows: TGTGCCAGCAGCTTTGGGGGGGCACGCTACGAGCAGTACTTC. It yields the protein CASSFGGARYEQYF. J is TRBJ2-7 and V is TRBV5-5, with D tentatively TRBD2 (7 bases). V shed 2 bases and J shed 3 bases, with 12 bases lying between them. Germline V gene data show CDR1 as SGHKS and CDR2 as YYEKEE (reference sequence). The CDR3 length is 14 residues.